These 26 T cell receptor beta chains were sequenced from one sample in a study of cytomegalovirus exposure and HLA in healthy donors. Generated by immunoSEQ multiplex PCR, the TCRdb table keeps only in-frame clones and is missing some. The profile shows about 71,000 clones, about 94% of them singletons. The sample comprised PBMCs. The receptors stem from a man aged 18 to 30 in good health and CMV-seropositive.

The genes are TRBV19 and TRBJ2-1; TRBD1 matches 8 bases. The trim removed 6 bases at V and 7 bases at J, leaving 5 bases unmatched. The CDR3 is made up of 13 amino acids. CDR1 and CDR2 from the germline V gene are LNHDA and SQIVND (reference sequence). The CDR3 region is CASRDRASNEQFF. CDR3 coding DNA: TGTGCCAGTAGGGACAGGGCTTCAAATGAGCAGTTCTTC. The full variable domain, its missing parts supplied by reference TRBV19 and TRBJ2-1, is DGGITQSPKYLFRKEGQNVTLSCEQNLNHDAMYWYRQDPGQGLRLIYYSQIVNDFQKGDIAEGYSVSREKKESFPLTVTSAQKNPTAFYLCASRDRASNEQFFGPGTRLTVL.

This chain joins TRBV7-2 and TRBJ2-2; D is ambiguous. The CDR3 covers 12 residues. Germline assignment: CDR1 SGHTA and CDR2 FQGNSA. Trimming took off 4 bases at V and 3 bases at J, with 3 bases between the two ends. DNA of the CDR3: TGTGCCAGCAGCTCTTACACCGGGGAGCTGTTTTTT. This sequence encodes CASSSYTGELFF.

The V gene is TRBV7-2, the J gene TRBJ2-2; D possibly corresponds to TRBD2 (7 bases). V lost 5 bases, J lost 5 bases, and 18 bases lay in between. CDR3 length: 16 residues. Per the germline V gene, CDR1 is SGHTA and CDR2 is FQGNSA. The DNA for the CDR3 is TGTGCCAGCAGCCGCAATAGGGGGGGGGTAACCGGGGAGCTGTTTTTT. Translating gives CASSRNRGGVTGELFF.

This clone was seen a single time. The J gene is TRBJ2-7, the V gene TRBV6-6, with TRBD1 matching over 11 bases. The CDR3 sequence is 14 residues long. Germline-derived CDR1 and CDR2 are MNHNY and SVGAGI (reference sequence). Unmatched junction bases numbered 6, after V lost 10 bases and J lost 1 base. DNA for the CDR3: TGTGCCACCGAAGGGACAGGGGGTTCCTACGAGCAGTACTTC. Protein product: CATEGTGGSYEQYF.

The J gene is TRBJ2-3, the V gene TRBV2, with TRBD2 identical over 12 bases. The CDR3 spans 15 residues. Unmatched junction bases numbered 7, after V lost 5 bases and J lost 7 bases. Germline V CDR1 and CDR2: SNHLY, FYNNEI. CDR3: CASSSTSGGTNTQYF. CDR3 nucleotide sequence: TGTGCCAGCAGTTCGACTAGCGGGGGAACAAATACGCAGTATTTT.

This clone appeared once. This sequence joins TRBV5-1 and TRBJ2-1; D perhaps matches TRBD1 (6 bases). CDR1 SGHRS and CDR2 YFSETQ come from the germline V gene. V was pared by 0 bases and J by 3 bases, with 7 bases between. This CDR3 is built from 14 residues. CDR3 region: CASSLGTDYNEQFF. Written as DNA, the CDR3 is TGCGCCAGCAGCTTGGGGACAGACTACAATGAGCAGTTCTTC. Combining the CDR3 with reference TRBV5-1 and TRBJ2-1 gives the whole variable domain KAGVTQTPRYLIKTRGQQVTLSCSPISGHRSVSWYQQTPGQGLQFLFEYFSETQRNKGNFPGRFSGRQFSNSRSEMNVSTLELGDSALYLCASSLGTDYNEQFFGPGTRLTVL.

V usage is TRBV14 and J usage is TRBJ2-7, with 7 positions matching TRBD1. With V trimmed by 4 bases and J by 6 bases, 15 bases remained unmatched. The CDR3 is 16 amino acids. Germline values: CDR1 SGHDN, CDR2 FVKESK. This chain's CDR3 is CASSPLGGEGLSEQYF. DNA for the CDR3: TGTGCCAGCAGCCCCTTAGGGGGCGAGGGCTTGTCCGAGCAGTACTTC. Filled out from reference TRBV14 and TRBJ2-7, the complete variable domain reads EAGVTQFPSHSVIEKGQTVTLRCDPISGHDNLYWYRRVMGKEIKFLLHFVKESKQDESGMPNNRFLAERTGGTYSTLKVQPAELEDSGVYFCASSPLGGEGLSEQYFGPGTRLTVT.

This chain connects TRBV2 to TRBJ2-1; 13 nucleotides match TRBD2. Germline V lookup: CDR1 SNHLY, CDR2 FYNNEI. V lost 6 bases, J lost 4 bases, and 6 bases stayed unmatched. The CDR3 spans 16 residues. The CDR3 sequence is CASSRQLAGGYNEQFF. DNA for the CDR3: TGTGCCAGCAGCCGACAACTAGCGGGGGGGTACAATGAGCAGTTCTTC.

V and J are TRBV15 and TRBJ1-2, with no clear D. CDR1 and CDR2 from the germline V gene are LNHNV and YYDKDF (reference sequence). Trimming pared 1 base from V and 4 bases from J, leaving 13 bases between. This CDR3 comprises 15 residues. Here the CDR3 reads CATSRGGREAYGYTF. The CDR3 DNA follows: TGTGCCACCAGCAGAGGCGGGAGGGAGGCCTATGGCTACACCTTC.

This chain connects TRBV5-6 to TRBJ2-1; perhaps TRBD2 as D (5 bases). Germline assignment: CDR1 SGHDT and CDR2 YYEEEE. V dropped 2 bases and J dropped 2 bases, with 11 bases sitting between them. The CDR3 spans 15 residues. CDR3 in amino acids: CASSFGRVPYNEQFF. The DNA of the CDR3 is TGTGCCAGCAGCTTTGGGCGGGTCCCCTACAATGAGCAGTTCTTC.

This chain uses TRBV28 with TRBJ2-7; the match to TRBD1 covers 9 bases. The CDR3 covers 15 residues. CDR1 and CDR2 from the germline V gene are MDHEN and SYDVKM. V was clipped by 3 bases and J by 6 bases; unmatched bases: 9. The CDR3 coding sequence is TGTGCCAGCAGTTTCGGGGACAGGGTCGTCTCCGAGCAGTACTTC. It encodes CASSFGDRVVSEQYF.

This chain uses TRBV5-4 with TRBJ1-2; 8 nucleotides align to TRBD1. Germline loops: CDR1 SGHNT, CDR2 YYREEE (reference sequence). After removal of 4 bases from V and 8 bases from J, the junction contained 4 bases not matched to a gene. CDR3 size: 12 residues. Here the CDR3 DNA reads TGTGCCAGCAGCATTGACAGGGGCGGCTACACCTTC. It codes for CASSIDRGGYTF.

The CDR3 sequence: CASNFRQGTNEKLFF. The CDR3 bases are TGTGCCAGCAACTTCCGACAGGGAACTAATGAAAAACTGTTTTTT. The rearrangement uses TRBV5-6 and TRBJ1-4, with 7 nucleotides matching TRBD1. The germline V gene has CDR1 SGHDT and CDR2 YYEEEE. V lost 6 bases, J lost 1 base, and 6 bases stayed unmatched. The CDR3 length is 15 residues.

The rearrangement links TRBV5-6 to TRBJ2-1; TRBD2 aligns across 8 bases. The V and J ends lost 0 bases and 9 bases, in that order; junction bases with no gene match: 5. The CDR3 consists of 14 residues. CDR1 is SGHDT and CDR2 is YYEEEE in the germline V gene. The CDR3: CASSLGGGMTEQFF. The CDR3, as DNA: TGTGCCAGCAGCTTGGGCGGGGGGATGACTGAGCAGTTCTTC. Full variable domain (missing parts from reference TRBV5-6 and TRBJ2-1): DAGVTQSPTHLIKTRGQQVTLRCSPKSGHDTVSWYQQALGQGPQFIFQYYEEEERQRGNFPDRFSGHQFPNYSSELNVNALLLGDSALYLCASSLGGGMTEQFFGPGTRLTVL.

The V call is TRBV6-1, the J call TRBJ1-4; 7 nucleotides line up with TRBD1. J was trimmed by 6 bases and V by 4 bases; bases with no gene match: 8. The CDR3 contains 15 residues. Germline-derived CDR1 and CDR2 are MNHNS and SASEGT. CDR3 residues: CASSARQGNHEKLFF. The CDR3 bases are TGTGCCAGCAGTGCCCGACAGGGTAATCATGAAAAACTGTTTTTT.

V is TRBV7-9 and J is TRBJ2-7, with 9 bases aligning to TRBD1. Germline V CDR1 and CDR2: SEHNR, FQNEAQ (reference sequence). Trimming at V came to 4 bases and at J to 5 bases, leaving 9 bases not matched to a gene. The CDR3 has 15 residues. This chain's CDR3 is CASSSRQGVMNEQYF. CDR3 bases: TGTGCCAGCAGCTCCCGACAGGGGGTGATGAACGAGCAGTACTTC.

V and J are TRBV5-1 and TRBJ1-1; a weak D match, TRBD1 (5 bases). The V gene's germline CDR1 is SGHRS and CDR2 YFSETQ. The CDR3 loop spans 15 amino acids. Trimming cost V 0 bases and J 5 bases, with 14 bases left between them. CDR3 loop: CASSLGGTGVTEAFF. The CDR3 region has the DNA TGCGCCAGCAGCTTGGGGGGTACGGGGGTGACTGAAGCTTTCTTT. Based on the CDR3 plus reference TRBV5-1 and TRBJ1-1, the full variable domain is KAGVTQTPRYLIKTRGQQVTLSCSPISGHRSVSWYQQTPGQGLQFLFEYFSETQRNKGNFPGRFSGRQFSNSRSEMNVSTLELGDSALYLCASSLGGTGVTEAFFGQGTRLTVV.

The chain has TRBV5-6 and TRBJ2-1; no definite D call. The CDR3 totals 15 residues. Trimming left V 1 base short and J 0 bases short, with 8 bases between. CDR1 and CDR2 from the germline V gene are SGHDT and YYEEEE. The CDR3 loop reads CASSLSRSSYNEQFF. CDR3 sequence (DNA): TGTGCCAGCAGCTTGTCCCGGAGCTCCTACAATGAGCAGTTCTTC.

The V and J genes are TRBV5-4 and TRBJ2-1; 10 nucleotides line up with TRBD1. Germline lookup yields CDR1 SGHNT and CDR2 YYREEE (reference sequence). This CDR3 has 15 amino acids. The trim removed 3 bases at V and 2 bases at J, leaving 2 bases unmatched. This chain's CDR3 is CASSSDRGAYNEQFF. CDR3 nucleotide sequence: TGTGCCAGCAGCTCGGACAGGGGGGCCTACAATGAGCAGTTCTTC.

This clone has just one count. The chain recombines TRBV5-8 with TRBJ2-7, with TRBD2 identical over 10 bases. CDR1 and CDR2 (germline): SGHTS, YDEGEE. This CDR3 region has 17 residues. V was pared by 9 bases and J by 5 bases, with 20 bases of the junction left unmatched. CDR3 residues: CANRAEASGREADEQYF. DNA of the CDR3: TGTGCCAACCGGGCGGAGGCTAGCGGGAGAGAGGCTGACGAGCAGTACTTC. The complete variable domain, with remaining parts taken from reference TRBV5-8 and TRBJ2-7, reads EAGVTQSPTHLIKTRGQQATLRCSPISGHTSVYWYQQALGLGLQFLLWYDEGEERNRGNFPPRFSGRQFPNYSSELNVNALELEDSALYLCANRAEASGREADEQYFGPGTRLTVT.

This clone was seen a handful of times. The chain employs TRBV5-4 and TRBJ1-2; D is uncertain. CDR3 length: 13 amino acids. V was cut by 0 bases and J by 6 bases, with 9 bases left in between. Germline assignment: CDR1 SGHNT and CDR2 YYREEE (reference sequence). This CDR3 is CASSLVHTHGYTF. The DNA of the CDR3 is TGTGCCAGCAGCTTGGTACATACCCATGGCTACACCTTC.

The chain carries TRBV5-6 and TRBJ1-1; 11 nucleotides agree with TRBD1. The CDR3 consists of 16 residues. The germline gives CDR1 SGHDT, CDR2 YYEEEE. With 1 base clipped from V and 6 bases from J, the junction kept 8 bases outside the gene matches. CDR3 coding DNA: TGTGCCAGCAGCTTGTTTCGTGGACAGGGGGCCGCTGAAGCTTTCTTT. Its translation: CASSLFRGQGAAEAFF. Together with reference TRBV5-6 and TRBJ1-1, the CDR3 gives the full variable domain: DAGVTQSPTHLIKTRGQQVTLRCSPKSGHDTVSWYQQALGQGPQFIFQYYEEEERQRGNFPDRFSGHQFPNYSSELNVNALLLGDSALYLCASSLFRGQGAAEAFFGQGTRLTVV.

The CDR3 sequence is CASGFGTGGGYEQYF. In DNA form, the CDR3 reads TGTGCTAGTGGTTTCGGAACAGGGGGAGGATACGAGCAGTACTTC. V usage is TRBV12-5 and J usage is TRBJ2-7; TRBD1 agrees at 8 bases. Germline CDR1 and CDR2: LGHNT and FRNRAP. The V and J ends lost 3 bases and 4 bases, in that order; junction bases with no gene match: 8. The CDR3 has 15 residues.

The chain has TRBV4-2 and TRBJ2-7; 8 nucleotides agree with TRBD2. Trimming at V came to 4 bases and at J to 4 bases, leaving 9 bases not matched to a gene. CDR1 is LGHNA, CDR2 YNFKEQ, per germline. The CDR3 is made up of 15 amino acids. DNA for the CDR3: TGTGCCAGCAGCCGGGGGGGACTAGAGGAGTACGAGCAGTACTTC. Its translation is CASSRGGLEEYEQYF.

The rearrangement links TRBV28 to TRBJ2-4; the match to TRBD2 covers 9 bases. The length of the CDR3 is 13 residues. The trim removed 6 bases at V and 10 bases at J, leaving 7 bases unmatched. Germline lookup yields CDR1 MDHEN and CDR2 SYDVKM. CDR3 DNA sequence: TGTGCCAGCAGCCGTCTAGCGGGATTGATTCAGTACTTC. This encodes CASSRLAGLIQYF.

The CDR3, as DNA: TGTGCCAGCAGTGACGGACTAGCGAGCACAGATACGCAGTATTTT. Protein: CASSDGLASTDTQYF. V usage is TRBV6-4 and J usage is TRBJ2-3; TRBD2 agrees at 9 bases. The junction had 0 bases not matched to a gene; V was cut back by 2 bases and J by 0 bases. The CDR3 sequence is 15 residues long. Per germline, CDR1 MRHNA and CDR2 SNTAGT.